Listed below are T cell receptor beta chains from one sample, sequenced in a study of graft-versus-host responses after intestinal transplantation. No antigen has been assigned to these receptors. Clones were read by immunoSEQ multiplex PCR, and TCRdb kept only the in-frame ones, dropping some. Here the sample spans under 140,000 clones, 90% to 95% being singletons. Sequencing used unstimulated CD8+ T cells sorted from spleen or lymph node cells, obtained before intestinal transplant. The receptors shown here come from a human donor who received an intestinal transplant. Each CDR3 is given with its conserved first and last residue. The D gene is left open where the match is weak.

TRBV15,TRBJ1-2,.,CATSSARTELYGYTF
TRBV27,TRBJ2-7,TRBD2,CASSWGTSGSYEQYF
TRBV27,TRBJ2-1,.,CASSSQLNSYNEQFF
TRBV19,TRBJ2-7,TRBD2,CASSASGGGIYEQYF
TRBV28,TRBJ2-3,.,CASSFGGTSEDTQYF
TRBV7-2,TRBJ2-1,.,CASSFERGNNEQFF
TRBV5-6,TRBJ2-7,.,CASSFQVYEQYF
TRBV6-1,TRBJ2-3,TRBD2,CASIWLAGADTQYF
TRBV6-1,TRBJ2-2,.,CASSEHRSTGELFF
TRBV7-7,TRBJ2-4,.,CASSLAIMATQSNIQYF
TRBV9,TRBJ2-3,.,CASSVYGFSDTQYF
TRBV27,TRBJ1-1,.,CASSLSGGLNTEAFF
TRBV20-1,TRBJ1-5,.,CSAMWQVEHF
TRBV7-8,TRBJ2-7,.,CASSWGLDYEQYF
TRBV14,TRBJ1-1,.,CASSQEGRVRSAFF
TRBV5-5,TRBJ2-1,TRBD2,CASSLRLAGSYNEQFF
TRBV27,TRBJ2-4,TRBD1,CASSSDIGTERNIQYF